This T cell receptor (beta chain) was identified in a study of T cells in Graves' hyperthyroidism and ophthalmopathy. At the level of the study: Pretreatment peripheral blood was obtained at initial diagnosis.

What was amplified from RNA transcripts were TCR beta CDR3 regions. A set of HTBI primers served as the primers for a first-round RT-PCR of the TCR CDR3. MiXCR, run by TCRdb on the multiplex PCR reads, gives a single entry per CDR3 protein. The sample holds 450,000 to 650,000 distinct CDR3 sequences, approximately 17% seen once. Thyroid ultrasound and orbital computed tomography, with clinical symptoms and serum thyroxine and TRAb, informed diagnoses. The CDR3 is 16 residues long. The germline V and J ends were trimmed by 5 bases and 3 bases, with 16 bases remaining between them. The specimen sequenced was blood. The chain has TRBV12-3 or TRBV12-4 and TRBJ2-2; TRBD1 might be the D (6 bases). The clonotype was recovered from a woman in her late teens or twenties with Graves' ophthalmopathy. The CDR3, as DNA: TGTGCCAGCAGTCCAGAACGAACAGGGTACACCGGGGAGCTGTTTTTT. Translation gives CASSPERTGYTGELFF.